This T cell receptor (beta chain) was documented in a study of T cell responses to AZD1222 COVID-19 vaccine (dated by TCRdb to 2020 to 2022). In the study overall: AZD1222 recipients given second doses at about 4 weeks or at about 12 weeks were pooled, since spike-specific TCR depth and breadth were not found to differ between the two schedules. TCR sequencing covered more than 230 trial participants: 200 to 220 given two doses of AZD1222 and approximately 26 given two doses of MenACWY control vaccine. Trial participants were enrolled by age into subgroups of 18-55, 56-69 and 70-plus years, and around 150, 29 and 61 TCR-sequenced participants, respectively, were included in these subgroups.

The CDR3 regions of human TCRbeta chains were subjected to immunosequencing. Concerning the study's data processing: TCRs in the repertoires were matched against a reference library of SARS-CoV-2-specific TCRs that had been generated with the MIRA antigen-specificity platform. Breadth was defined as the fraction of unique TCRs that were SARS-CoV-2-associated, and depth was defined as the fraction of total T cells that were SARS-CoV-2-associated. Each spike-specific TCR was assigned to its reactive spike region and to a CD4 or CD8 class using the MIRA data. Log10-transformed breadth and depth values were compared by one-way ANOVA with Sidak's multiple comparisons tests. Drawn from immuneACCESS, this table holds only the in-frame rearrangements with V and J called that TCRdb kept. Clones are partly lost; checked studies trace under half to an unresolved V gene and leave the rest unexplained. Clone size and the V and J calls come from that table; the DNA yielded D and trimming. Counted in this sample were fewer than 130,000 clones; around 94% of them appeared once. The ten largest clones add up to roughly 2% of the sample.

Overall results and qualifications from the work: Participants were mostly white British, with more females than males. The authors suggested clonal diversity may have been underestimated. Because no samples from the day 14 peak response were available, repertoires could be characterized only after the peak T cell response. Vaccine-associated CD4 TCRs spanned the whole spike protein, with dominant responses in regions 160-218 and 743-854. Reportedly, almost half of the unique spike-specific TCRs recognized epitopes lying outside the regions that are mutated in the B.1.351 and B.1.1.7 variants. Conclusions about previously exposed vaccinees were limited because only a handful of AZD1222 recipients were SARS-CoV-2 seropositive at baseline. Spike-specific TCR breadth and depth rose significantly after two AZD1222 doses compared with day 0 and with MenACWY recipients. In the small 56-69-year group, the increase in depth fell short of significance, most likely because of low power.

The germline V gene (reference sequence) specifies LNHDA as CDR1 and SQIVND as CDR2. The junction carries 15 bases between V and J, which are trimmed by 3 bases and 3 bases respectively. Measured from the cysteine to the phenylalanine, the CDR3 is 15 residues long. Only CDR3 DNA is held: 45 bases, read in frame from base 1. Notes on this clone: What antigen it recognizes has not been identified. No clone much larger than this one lies a single base away; base qualities are absent.

What this sample's time point label stands for: baseline before first vaccination. Vaccinee samples were obtained from the UK trials COV001 and COV002, which included a single-blind randomized controlled phase 2/3 trial of AZD1222 (ChAdOx1 nCoV-19) in healthy adults. For TCRbeta chain sequencing, PBMC samples from trial participants were taken at day 0 and at day 28 after the second dose. The chain joins TRBV19 to TRBJ2-7; the D call could be TRBD1 or TRBD2, with each sharing 5 bases. The receptor's source is an adult in good health. This specimen was peripheral blood, taken on day 0 of AZD1222 vaccination. Here the CDR3 is given as CASSIVEGINYEQYF. The DNA sequence is as follows: TGTGCCAGTAGTATTGTTGAGGGGATCAACTACGAGCAGTACTTC.